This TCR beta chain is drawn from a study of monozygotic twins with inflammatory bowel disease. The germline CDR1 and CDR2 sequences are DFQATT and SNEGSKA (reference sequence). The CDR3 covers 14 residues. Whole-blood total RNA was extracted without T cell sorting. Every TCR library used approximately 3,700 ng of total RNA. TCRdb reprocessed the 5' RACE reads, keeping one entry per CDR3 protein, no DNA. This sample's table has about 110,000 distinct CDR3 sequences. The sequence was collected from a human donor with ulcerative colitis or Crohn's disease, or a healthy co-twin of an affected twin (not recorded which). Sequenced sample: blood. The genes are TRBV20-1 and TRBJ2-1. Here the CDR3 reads CSATSGRSYNEQFF.